The subject of this entry is one TCR beta chain. What it binds is not known. This sample was taken from a study of blood T cells in healthy people across ages. It was approximately 9 milliliters of peripheral blood that were drawn from each donor. Points from the study as a whole: Long-lived donors had more naive CD4+ cells and higher diversity than aged donors. Diversity of TCR beta correlated strongly with naive T cell percentage.

The use of a sample-barcoded 5' primer and a J-beta primer mix characterized a second PCR of about 6 to 11 cycles. Through a template-switch adaptor with 12 random nucleotides, each cDNA molecule received a tag. TCRdb processed the 5' RACE reads anew with MiXCR; each CDR3 protein has one entry. The sample holds hundreds of thousands of distinct CDR3 sequences, 53% seen once. The CDR3 runs to 13 residues. Germline CDR1 and CDR2: DFQATT and SNEGSKA (reference sequence). V lost 5 bases to trimming and J lost 6 bases; unmatched junction nucleotides: 8. The receptor was derived from a man older than 75 in good health. The specimen was blood. The V call is TRBV20-1, the J call TRBJ2-7; 9 bases line up with TRBD2. CDR3 residues: CSAHSGRGGEQYF. The CDR3 DNA follows: TGCAGTGCTCATAGCGGGAGAGGTGGCGAGCAGTACTTC.